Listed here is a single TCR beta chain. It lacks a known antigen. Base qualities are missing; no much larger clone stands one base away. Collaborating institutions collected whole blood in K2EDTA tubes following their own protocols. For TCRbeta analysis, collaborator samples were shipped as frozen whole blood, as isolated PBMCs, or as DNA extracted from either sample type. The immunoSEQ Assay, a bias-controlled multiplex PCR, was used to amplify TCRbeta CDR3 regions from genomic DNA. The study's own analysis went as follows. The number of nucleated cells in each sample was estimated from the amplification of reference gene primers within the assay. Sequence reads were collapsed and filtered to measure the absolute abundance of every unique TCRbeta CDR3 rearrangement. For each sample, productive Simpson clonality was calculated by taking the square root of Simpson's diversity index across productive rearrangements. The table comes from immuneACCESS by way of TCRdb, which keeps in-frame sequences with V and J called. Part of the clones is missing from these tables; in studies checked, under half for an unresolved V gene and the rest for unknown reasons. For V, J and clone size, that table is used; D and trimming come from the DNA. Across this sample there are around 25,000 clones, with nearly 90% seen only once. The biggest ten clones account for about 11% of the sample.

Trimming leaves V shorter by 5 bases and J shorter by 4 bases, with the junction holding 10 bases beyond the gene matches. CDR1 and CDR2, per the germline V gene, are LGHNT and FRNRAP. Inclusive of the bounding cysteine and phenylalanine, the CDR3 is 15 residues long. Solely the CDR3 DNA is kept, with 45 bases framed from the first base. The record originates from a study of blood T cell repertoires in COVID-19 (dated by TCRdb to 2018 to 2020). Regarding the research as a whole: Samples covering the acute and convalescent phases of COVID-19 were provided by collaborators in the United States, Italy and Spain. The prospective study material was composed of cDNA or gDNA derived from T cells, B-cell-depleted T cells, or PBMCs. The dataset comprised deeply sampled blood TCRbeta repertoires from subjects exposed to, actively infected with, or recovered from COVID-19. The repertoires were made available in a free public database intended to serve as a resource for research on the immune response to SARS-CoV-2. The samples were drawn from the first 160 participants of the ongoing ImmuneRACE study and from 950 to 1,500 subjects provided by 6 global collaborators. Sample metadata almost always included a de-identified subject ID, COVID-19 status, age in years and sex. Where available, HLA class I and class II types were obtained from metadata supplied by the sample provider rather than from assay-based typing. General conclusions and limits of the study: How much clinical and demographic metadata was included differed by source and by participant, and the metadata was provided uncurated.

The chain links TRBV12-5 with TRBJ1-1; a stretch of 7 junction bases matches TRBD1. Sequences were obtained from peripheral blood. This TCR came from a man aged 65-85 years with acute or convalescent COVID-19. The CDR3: CASGDAQGEITEAFF. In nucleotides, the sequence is TGTGCTAGTGGTGATGCGCAGGGGGAGATCACTGAAGCTTTCTTT.